The 8 T cell receptor beta chains below all came from one sample that was sequenced in a study of cytomegalovirus exposure and HLA in healthy donors. Researchers ran the PCR with 60 Vbeta and 13 Jbeta primers. Using immunoSEQ multiplex PCR, the repertoire was profiled, and TCRdb retains in-frame clones only, with some absent. The sample lists about 120,000 clones, approximately 80% occurring once. The source material was PBMCs. The receptors here all came from a man aged 50 to 59 in good health and CMV-seropositive.

This rearrangement joins TRBV5-4 to TRBJ2-5; 8 nucleotides align to TRBD2. The CDR3 runs 17 residues. Trimming at V came to 4 bases and at J to 4 bases, leaving 15 bases not matched to a gene. CDR1 is SGHNT, CDR2 YYREEE, per germline (reference sequence). The DNA of the CDR3 is TGTGCCAGCAGCCGTGGTGGTAGCGGGACCCCGGGAGAGACCCAGTACTTC. This encodes CASSRGGSGTPGETQYF.

V and J are TRBV27 and TRBJ1-6; a weak D match, TRBD1 (5 bases). CDR3 length: 16 amino acids. V was clipped by 5 bases and J by 7 bases, with 18 bases between them. The V gene's germline CDR1 is MNHEY and CDR2 SMNVEV (reference sequence). The CDR3 DNA is TGTGCCAGCAGTCCGAACCAGGGTTCCAGAAATTCACCCCTCCACTTT. Protein product: CASSPNQGSRNSPLHF.

This chain uses TRBV7-9 with TRBJ2-7; D is perhaps TRBD1 (6 bases). From germline, CDR1 is SEHNR and CDR2 FQNEAQ (reference sequence). The CDR3 loop spans 14 amino acids. Trimming removed 5 bases at V and 0 bases at J, with 11 bases between. CDR3 amino acids: CASSPRTASYEQYF. CDR3 in DNA: TGTGCCAGCAGCCCCCGGACAGCCTCCTACGAGCAGTACTTC.

This clone has just one count. This chain connects TRBV4-3 to TRBJ1-5; weak D call: TRBD1 (5 bases). This CDR3 contains 16 residues. Trimming stripped 0 bases from V and 0 bases from J, with 9 bases between. Germline CDR1 reads LGHNA; CDR2 reads YSLEER. This CDR3 is CASSQDRGGSNQPQHF. CDR3 nucleotide sequence: TGCGCCAGCAGCCAAGATAGGGGCGGTAGCAATCAGCCCCAGCATTTT.

This clone was detected a few times. The chain couples TRBV14 to TRBJ2-7; D perhaps matches TRBD2 (7 bases). The CDR3 covers 14 residues. The germline V and J ends were trimmed by 4 bases and 7 bases, with 17 bases remaining between them. From germline, CDR1 is SGHDN and CDR2 FVKESK. CDR3 sequence: CASSPRGARREQYF. The CDR3 nucleotides read TGTGCCAGCAGCCCCCGGGGGGCCCGACGGGAGCAGTACTTC.

The rearrangement joins TRBV10-3 to TRBJ2-3; TRBD1 might be the D (5 bases). This CDR3 spans 15 amino acids. Germline CDR1 is ENHRY and CDR2 is SYGVKD. V dropped 2 bases and J dropped 3 bases, with 12 bases sitting between them. CDR3 DNA sequence: TGTGCCATCAGTGAGAGGGGTAAGGGGACAGATACGCAGTATTTT. Encoded protein: CAISERGKGTDTQYF.

The CDR3 protein is CAWSVAGGRNQPQHF. The CDR3 bases are TGTGCCTGGAGTGTAGCGGGAGGACGGAATCAGCCCCAGCATTTT. The chain couples TRBV30 to TRBJ1-5; no clear D. In germline, CDR1 is GTSNPN, CDR2 SVGIG (reference sequence). The V gene lost 0 bases and the J gene lost 4 bases, with 13 bases spanning the gap. The CDR3 is 15 residues long.

V and J are TRBV7-9 and TRBJ1-2, with 7 positions matching TRBD1. The CDR3 is 15 residues long. After removal of 1 base from V and 7 bases from J, the junction contained 9 bases not matched to a gene. The germline V gene has CDR1 SEHNR and CDR2 FQNEAQ (reference sequence). CDR3 region: CASSLVFSGGVGYTF. The CDR3 DNA is TGTGCCAGCAGCTTAGTTTTTTCAGGGGGAGTTGGCTACACCTTC. Full variable domain (rest looked up from reference TRBV7-9 and TRBJ1-2): DTGVSQNPRHKITKRGQNVTFRCDPISEHNRLYWYRQTLGQGPEFLTYFQNEAQLEKSRLLSDRFSAERPKGSFSTLEIQRTEQGDSAMYLCASSLVFSGGVGYTFGSGTRLTVV.